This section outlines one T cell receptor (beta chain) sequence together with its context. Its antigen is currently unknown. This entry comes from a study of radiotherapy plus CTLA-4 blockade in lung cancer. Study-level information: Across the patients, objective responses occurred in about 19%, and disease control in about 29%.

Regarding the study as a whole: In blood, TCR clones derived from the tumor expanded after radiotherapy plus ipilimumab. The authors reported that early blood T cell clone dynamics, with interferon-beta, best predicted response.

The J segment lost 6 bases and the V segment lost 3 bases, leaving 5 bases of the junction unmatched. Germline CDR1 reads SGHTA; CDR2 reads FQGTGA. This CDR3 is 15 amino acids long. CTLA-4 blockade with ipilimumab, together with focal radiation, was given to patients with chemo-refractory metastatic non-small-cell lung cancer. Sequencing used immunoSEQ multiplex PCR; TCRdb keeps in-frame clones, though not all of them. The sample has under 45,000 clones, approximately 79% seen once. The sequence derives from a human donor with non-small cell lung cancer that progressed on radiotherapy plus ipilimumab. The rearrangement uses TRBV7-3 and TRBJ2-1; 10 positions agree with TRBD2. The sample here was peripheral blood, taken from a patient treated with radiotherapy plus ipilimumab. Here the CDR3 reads CASSFSPSGSNEQFF. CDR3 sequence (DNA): TGTGCCAGCAGCTTCTCGCCTAGCGGGAGCAATGAGCAGTTCTTC.